This T cell receptor (beta chain) was captured by sequencing in a study of regulatory T cells in long-lasting Graves disease. The sample's time point: persistent/refractory GD, antithyroid drugs over 5 years with positive TRAb. Following extraction of RNA from PBMCs, that RNA was used to make the TCR library. CDR3 regions were amplified by Arm-PCR using iRepertoire HTBI primers to build TCR beta libraries. Via MiXCR, TCRdb re-called the multiplex PCR reads, giving one row per CDR3 protein. The table has 300,000 to 350,000 distinct CDR3 sequences, around 20% seen once; the top ten hold 29%. The V gene's germline CDR1 is SEHNR and CDR2 FQNEAQ (reference sequence). The CDR3 has 17 amino acids. The junction had 17 bases not matched to a gene; V was cut back by 3 bases and J by 6 bases. The table lists this clonotype with many counts.

The clonotype was recovered from a female donor with Graves disease. This sequence joins TRBV7-9 and TRBJ2-7; 7 bases agree with TRBD2. The material was peripheral blood mononuclear cells (PBMCs), obtained when the disease was refractory, from a patient treated with antithyroid drugs. The CDR3 region is CASSFPLRSGPSLEQYF. CDR3 coding DNA: TGTGCCAGCAGCTTCCCCTTACGTAGCGGGCCAAGCCTCGAGCAGTACTTC.